Following are 14 T cell receptor beta chains from one sample sequenced in a study of blood T cell repertoires in COVID-19. Produced via immunoSEQ multiplex PCR; TCRdb's table is partial and in-frame only. Here the sample spans under 250,000 clones, 65% to 85% being singletons. The sample comprised peripheral blood. These receptors were taken from a man aged 50 to 59 with active or convalescent COVID-19.

This rearrangement joins TRBV28 to TRBJ1-5; D unresolved. V was cut by 7 bases and J by 2 bases, with 9 bases left in between. CDR1 and CDR2 from the germline V gene are MDHEN and SYDVKM. The CDR3 is 13 residues long. Here the CDR3 reads CASMVEGNQPQHF. CDR3 DNA: TGTGCCAGCATGGTGGAGGGCAATCAGCCCCAGCATTTT.

The chain uses TRBV15 and TRBJ2-1, with 9 bases lining up with TRBD2. Trimming at V came to 3 bases and at J to 4 bases, leaving 13 bases not matched to a gene. This CDR3 contains 18 residues. From germline, CDR1 is LNHNV and CDR2 YYDKDF (reference sequence). The CDR3 loop is CATSRGTSPIEPYNEQFF. CDR3 nucleotides: TGTGCCACCAGCAGGGGGACTAGCCCTATCGAACCTTACAATGAGCAGTTCTTC.

V usage is TRBV19 and J usage is TRBJ2-3; 10 bases agree with TRBD2. Germline CDR1 reads LNHDA; CDR2 reads SQIVND (reference sequence). The CDR3 runs to 15 residues. Unmatched junction bases numbered 3, after V lost 3 bases and J lost 3 bases. CDR3 nucleotide sequence: TGTGCCAGTAGTATCCCTAGCGGGGGAACAGATACGCAGTATTTT. Amino acid sequence: CASSIPSGGTDTQYF.

The V and J genes are TRBV3-1 (or the pseudogene TRBV3-2) and TRBJ1-1; no clear D gene. Germline V gives CDR1 LGHDT, CDR2 YNNKEL (reference sequence). This CDR3 spans 14 amino acids. Trimming took 1 base from V and 5 from J, leaving 11 bases between them. CDR3 sequence reads: CASSQARSGTEAFF. In DNA form, the CDR3 reads TGTGCCAGCAGCCAAGCTAGAAGTGGAACTGAAGCTTTCTTT.

This rearrangement joins TRBV4-2 to TRBJ2-7, with a possible D match to TRBD1 (5 bases). In germline, CDR1 is LGHNA, CDR2 YNFKEQ. This CDR3 spans 15 amino acids. Trimming removed 0 bases at V and 0 bases at J, with 9 bases between. The CDR3 sequence is CASSQDIGVSYEQYF. The CDR3 nucleotides read TGTGCCAGCAGCCAAGATATAGGGGTCTCCTACGAGCAGTACTTC.

The rearrangement joins TRBV9 to TRBJ2-7, with TRBD1 matching 9 bases. Germline trimming cut 4 bases from V and 4 bases from J; bases unmatched to any gene: 12. The CDR3 contains 16 residues. CDR1 SGDLS and CDR2 YYNGEE come from the germline V gene. The CDR3 DNA reads TGTGCCAGCAGCTCAGCGGCGGGACAGGGTTGGTACGAGCAGTACTTC. Protein: CASSSAAGQGWYEQYF.

This chain uses TRBV6-6 with TRBJ1-1; 7 bases are a match to TRBD1. The V gene's germline CDR1 is MNHNY and CDR2 SVGAGI (reference sequence). This CDR3 is 14 amino acids long. The V gene end was trimmed by 2 bases and the J gene end by 5 bases; junction bases not matched to a gene: 5. CDR3 in DNA: TGTGCCAGCAGTTACGGGCAGGGGGGTACTGAAGCTTTCTTT. Protein sequence: CASSYGQGGTEAFF.

The genes are TRBV2 and TRBJ1-4; TRBD1 might be the D (5 bases). The V and J ends lost 2 bases and 5 bases respectively, with 12 bases between them. The CDR3 runs to 15 residues. Germline lookup yields CDR1 SNHLY and CDR2 FYNNEI. CDR3 sequence: CASSESTGSNEKLFF. CDR3 in DNA: TGTGCCAGCAGTGAATCCACAGGCTCGAATGAAAAACTGTTTTTT.

The chain employs TRBV3-1 (or the pseudogene TRBV3-2) and TRBJ1-3; no clear D gene. The CDR3 runs 15 residues. V was trimmed by 5 bases and J by 2 bases, leaving 13 bases between them. In germline, CDR1 is LGHDT, CDR2 YNNKEL (reference sequence). The CDR3 bases are TGTGCCAGCAGCACGGCGGCCGTCGCTGGAAACACCATATATTTT. Translated: CASSTAAVAGNTIYF.

A note on this clone: Its ends do not fully match the called genes, so a read error is possible. The V and J genes are TRBV18 and TRBJ2-1; 9 nucleotides match TRBD1. The CDR3 is 12 amino acids. CDR1 and CDR2 (germline): KGHSH, LQKENI. The CDR3 sequence is CASSPEDRGLLF. The CDR3 nucleotides read TGTGCCAGCTCACCGGAGGACAGGGGCCTTCTCTTC.

The chain employs TRBV6-2 or TRBV6-3 and TRBJ2-2; no clear D gene. This CDR3 is built from 13 residues. Germline V gives CDR1 MNHEY, CDR2 SVGEGT. V lost 0 bases and J 13 bases, leaving 12 bases between the germline ends. The CDR3 sequence is CASSYSSPPGLFF. The DNA for the CDR3 is TGTGCCAGCAGTTACTCGAGTCCCCCTGGGCTGTTTTTT.

The V gene is TRBV7-9, the J gene TRBJ1-5; D is possibly TRBD1 (5 bases). Between the trimmed V and J ends, which lost 1 base and 9 bases, there was a span of 10 bases. From germline, CDR1 is SEHNR and CDR2 FQNEAQ (reference sequence). The length of the CDR3 is 13 residues. In DNA, the CDR3 is TGTGCCAGCAGCTTAGAGGGGCAGGGGCCCCAGCATTTT. Amino acid sequence: CASSLEGQGPQHF.

In this sample, this clone turned up once. V gene TRBV9 combines with J gene TRBJ2-1; possible D gene TRBD1, 6 bases. Trimming cost V 3 bases and J 0 bases, with 19 bases left between them. The CDR3 covers 18 residues. The germline CDR1 and CDR2 sequences are SGDLS and YYNGEE. CDR3 coding DNA: TGTGCCAGCAGCGATCCCACTAGTGGGGGCCTCTCCTACAATGAGCAGTTCTTC. Amino acids: CASSDPTSGGLSYNEQFF.

The chain has TRBV7-2 and TRBJ1-1; a weak D match, TRBD1 (6 bases). In germline, CDR1 is SGHTA, CDR2 FQGNSA. Deletions cut 5 bases from V and 1 base from J, with 17 bases between. There are 16 residues in the CDR3. For the CDR3, the DNA is TGTGCCAGCAGCCTCAGCGGGGGCCGCCCGAACACTGAAGCTTTCTTT. This codes for CASSLSGGRPNTEAFF.